This T cell receptor beta chain was sequenced in a study of patients and donors after allogeneic stem cell transplantation. Via MiXCR, TCRdb re-called the RT-PCR reads, giving one row per CDR3 protein. The sample yields approximately 170,000 distinct CDR3 sequences, about a quarter seen once. J lost 14 bases, V lost 1 base, and 11 bases had no gene match. Germline V gene lookup returns CDR1 SGHDN and CDR2 FVKESK. The CDR3 has 15 residues. Only a few counts were recorded for this clonotype. The source of this sequence is a human donor who was either an allogeneic HSCT recipient or a stem cell or donor lymphocyte infusion donor (not recorded which). It is not recorded whose cells these are; they may come from a transplant donor. The sequencing sample was made of blood, either unsorted or a sorted T cell fraction (not recorded which). This sequence joins TRBV14 and TRBJ1-6, with 7 bases lining up with TRBD1. The CDR3 reads CASSQATGEKVSLHF. CDR3 DNA sequence: TGTGCCAGCAGCCAAGCCACAGGGGAAAAAGTCTCCCTCCACTTT.